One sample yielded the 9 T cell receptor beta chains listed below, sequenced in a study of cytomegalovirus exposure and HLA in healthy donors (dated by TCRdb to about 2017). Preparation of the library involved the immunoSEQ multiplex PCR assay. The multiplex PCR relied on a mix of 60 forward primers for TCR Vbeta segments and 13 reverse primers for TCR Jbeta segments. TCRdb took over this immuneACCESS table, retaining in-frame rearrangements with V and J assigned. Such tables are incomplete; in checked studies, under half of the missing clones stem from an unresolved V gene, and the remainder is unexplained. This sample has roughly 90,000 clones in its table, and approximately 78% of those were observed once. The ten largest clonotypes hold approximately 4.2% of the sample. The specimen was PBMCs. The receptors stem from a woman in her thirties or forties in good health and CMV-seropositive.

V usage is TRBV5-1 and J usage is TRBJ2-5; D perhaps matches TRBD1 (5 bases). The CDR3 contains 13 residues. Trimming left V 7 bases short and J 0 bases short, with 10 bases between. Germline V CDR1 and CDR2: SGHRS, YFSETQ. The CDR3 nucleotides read TGCGCCAGCGGCCCCAGGGACCAAGAGACCCAGTACTTC. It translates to CASGPRDQETQYF.

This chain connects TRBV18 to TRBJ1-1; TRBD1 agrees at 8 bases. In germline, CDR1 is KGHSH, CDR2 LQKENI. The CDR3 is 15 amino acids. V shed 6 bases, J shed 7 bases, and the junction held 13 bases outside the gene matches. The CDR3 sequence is CASSQGGTQGGEAFF. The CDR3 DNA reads TGTGCCAGCTCCCAAGGGGGCACACAGGGGGGTGAAGCTTTCTTT.

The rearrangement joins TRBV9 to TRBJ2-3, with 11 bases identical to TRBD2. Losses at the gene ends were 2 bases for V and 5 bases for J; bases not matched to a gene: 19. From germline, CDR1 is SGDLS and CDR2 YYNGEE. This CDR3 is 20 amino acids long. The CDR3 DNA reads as TGTGCCAGCAGCGTCCAGACTAGCGGGACGGGGATTACATGGGGAGATACGCAGTATTTT. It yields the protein CASSVQTSGTGITWGDTQYF.

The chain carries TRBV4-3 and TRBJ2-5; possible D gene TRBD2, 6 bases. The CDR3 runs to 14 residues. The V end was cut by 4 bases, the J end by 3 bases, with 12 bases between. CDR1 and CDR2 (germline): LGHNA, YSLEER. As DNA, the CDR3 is TGCGCCAGCAGCCTGGGACTGGGAAAAGAGACCCAGTACTTC. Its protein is CASSLGLGKETQYF.

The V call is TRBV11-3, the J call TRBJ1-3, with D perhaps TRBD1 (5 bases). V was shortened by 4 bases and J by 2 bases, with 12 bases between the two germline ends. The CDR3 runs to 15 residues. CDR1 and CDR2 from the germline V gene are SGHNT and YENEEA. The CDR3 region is CASSSDSSPGNTIYF. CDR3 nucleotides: TGTGCCAGCAGCTCCGACAGTTCTCCTGGAAACACCATATATTTT.

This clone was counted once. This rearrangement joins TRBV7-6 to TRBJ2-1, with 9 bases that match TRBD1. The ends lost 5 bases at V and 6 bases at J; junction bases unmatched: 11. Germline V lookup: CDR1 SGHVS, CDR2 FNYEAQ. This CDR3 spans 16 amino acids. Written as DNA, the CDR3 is TGTGCCAGCAGCCCCCCCCGACAGGGGGGGAGCAATGAGCAGTTCTTC. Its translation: CASSPPRQGGSNEQFF.

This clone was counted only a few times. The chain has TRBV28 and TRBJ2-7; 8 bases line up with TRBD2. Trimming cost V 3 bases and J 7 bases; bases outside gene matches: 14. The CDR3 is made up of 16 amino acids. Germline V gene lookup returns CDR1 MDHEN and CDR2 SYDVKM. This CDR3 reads CASSFGPGTRLGEQYF. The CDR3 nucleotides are TGTGCCAGCAGTTTTGGGCCCGGGACTAGGCTCGGGGAGCAGTACTTC.

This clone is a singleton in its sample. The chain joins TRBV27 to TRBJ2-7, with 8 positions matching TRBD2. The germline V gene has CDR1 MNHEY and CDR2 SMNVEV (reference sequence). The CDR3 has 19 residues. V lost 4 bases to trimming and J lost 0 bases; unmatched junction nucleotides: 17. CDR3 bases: TGTGCCAGCAGTTCTAGGGCCAAGCTAGCGGGCTTTATCTCCTACGAGCAGTACTTC. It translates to CASSSRAKLAGFISYEQYF.

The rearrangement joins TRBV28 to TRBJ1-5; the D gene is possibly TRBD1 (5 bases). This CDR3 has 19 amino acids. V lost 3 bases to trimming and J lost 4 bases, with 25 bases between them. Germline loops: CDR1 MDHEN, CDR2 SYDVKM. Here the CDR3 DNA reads TGTGCCAGCAGTTTTCAGTTAGGCAGGCGGATAGGGGTAAATCAGCCCCAGCATTTT. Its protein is CASSFQLGRRIGVNQPQHF.